This entry lists 27 T cell receptor beta chains sequenced from one sample in a study of T-cell memory formation after mild COVID-19. TCRdb independently ran MiXCR on the 5' RACE reads; one entry per CDR3 protein. The sample carries about 250,000 distinct CDR3 sequences, around 15% recorded once. The sample comprised PBMCs or a T cell subset sorted from them (not recorded which). The source is a young man who had mild COVID-19 (a few samples of this study predate the infection). Cell type and time point are not known.

Only a few counts were recorded for this clonotype. This rearrangement joins TRBV12-3 or TRBV12-4 to TRBJ1-4, with 9 bases matching TRBD1. The length of the CDR3 is 14 residues. After removal of 5 bases from V and 4 bases from J, the junction contained 2 bases not matched to a gene. This CDR3 is CASSGTGNNEKLFF. As DNA, the CDR3 is TGTGCCAGCAGTGGGACAGGGAATAATGAAAAACTGTTTTTT.

The sample holds many counts of this clonotype. The V gene is TRBV4-2, the J gene TRBJ2-6; tentatively, D is TRBD1 (5 bases). Germline lookup yields CDR1 LGHNA and CDR2 YNFKEQ. The CDR3 length is 14 residues. The V end lost 2 bases, the J end lost 3 bases, and 5 bases lay between the germline ends. The CDR3 sequence is CASSQTGGANVLTF. The DNA of the CDR3 is TGTGCCAGCAGCCAAACAGGTGGGGCCAACGTCCTGACTTTC.

This clonotype was observed a handful of times. The DNA of the CDR3 is TGTGCCAGCAGCCCCAACGGAGGCACAGATACGCAGTATTTT. Translating gives CASSPNGGTDTQYF. The rearrangement joins TRBV7-9 to TRBJ2-3; D unclear. The V and J ends lost 5 bases and 1 base respectively, with 10 bases between them. The CDR3 consists of 14 residues. The germline gives CDR1 SEHNR, CDR2 FQNEAQ (reference sequence).

This clonotype was counted at least ten times. The chain joins TRBV10-3 to TRBJ2-1, with D possibly TRBD1 on 6 matching bases. The CDR3 extends over 16 amino acids. Trimming removed 2 bases at V and 0 bases at J, with 11 bases between. Looked up from germline, CDR1 is ENHRY and CDR2 is SYGVKD. CDR3 region: CAISEGQTSSYNEQFF. In nucleotides, the CDR3 is TGTGCCATCAGTGAGGGACAGACAAGCTCCTACAATGAGCAGTTCTTC.

This clonotype was detected a few times. The rearrangement joins TRBV7-2 to TRBJ2-3, with 9 bases that match TRBD1. The CDR3 is made up of 15 amino acids. The V gene's germline CDR1 is SGHTA and CDR2 FQGNSA. V dropped 5 bases and J dropped 4; count of bases not matched to a gene: 7. The CDR3 DNA reads as TGTGCCAGCAGCCTTTCCGGGACAGGGCCAGATACGCAGTATTTT. Translating it yields CASSLSGTGPDTQYF.

The V gene is TRBV29-1, the J gene TRBJ2-7; 7 bases are shared with TRBD1. Trimming took 1 base from V and 6 from J; bases not matched to a gene: 6. The germline V gene encodes CDR1 SQVTM and CDR2 ANQGSEA. The CDR3 runs to 13 residues. CDR3 coding DNA: TGCAGCGTTGAAGTGAAGGGGGCGGGCGAGCAGTACTTC. Encoded protein: CSVEVKGAGEQYF.

The V gene is TRBV7-2, the J gene TRBJ1-1; 7 bases align to TRBD1. This CDR3 spans 16 amino acids. Germline loops: CDR1 SGHTA, CDR2 FQGNSA. The V gene end was trimmed by 4 bases and the J gene end by 6 bases; junction bases not matched to a gene: 14. CDR3 nucleotides: TGTGCCAGCAGCTCCCCTCCCCCAACGGACAGGTCTGAAGCTTTCTTT. This translates into CASSSPPPTDRSEAFF.

This chain links TRBV29-1 with TRBJ2-1, with D maybe TRBD1 (6 bases). The CDR3 consists of 13 residues. Trimming shortened V by 6 bases and J by 3 bases, and 12 bases separated the two germline ends. Germline CDR1 is SQVTM and CDR2 is ANQGSEA. CDR3 in amino acids: CSVGWGHYNEQFF. For the CDR3, the DNA is TGCAGCGTGGGCTGGGGACACTACAATGAGCAGTTCTTC.

This clonotype was detected many times. The CDR3 DNA reads TGTGCCAGCAGTTATTCAGCCAAAAACATTCAGTACTTC. Amino acids: CASSYSAKNIQYF. This rearrangement joins TRBV6-5 to TRBJ2-4; D gene ambiguous. The CDR3 spans 13 residues. Trimming pared 3 bases from V and 0 bases from J, leaving 3 bases between. Looked up from germline, CDR1 is MNHEY and CDR2 is SVGAGI.

The CDR3: CASSLDYSYEQYF. As DNA, the CDR3 is TGCGCCAGCAGCTTGGACTACTCCTACGAGCAGTACTTC. The chain uses TRBV5-1 and TRBJ2-7; D unresolved. From germline, CDR1 is SGHRS and CDR2 YFSETQ. Between the trimmed V and J ends, which lost 0 bases and 0 bases, there was a span of 4 bases. This CDR3 contains 13 residues.

The chain is built from TRBV6-1 and TRBJ2-3; D might be TRBD1 (6 bases). Germline CDR1 reads MNHNS; CDR2 reads SASEGT. V dropped 8 bases and J dropped 1 base, with 13 bases sitting between them. CDR3 size: 14 residues. The CDR3 spells CASDKQGRTDTQYF. The CDR3 DNA reads as TGTGCCAGCGATAAACAGGGACGCACAGATACGCAGTATTTT.

V and J are TRBV10-3 and TRBJ1-6; D unresolved. Looked up from germline, CDR1 is ENHRY and CDR2 is SYGVKD. Trimming took 2 bases from V and 7 from J, leaving 9 bases between them. This CDR3 comprises 14 residues. Here the CDR3 reads CAISEEVGNSPLHF. CDR3 in DNA: TGTGCCATCAGTGAGGAGGTGGGGAATTCACCCCTCCACTTT.

This clonotype was seen ten or more times. This chain links TRBV5-1 with TRBJ2-3; perhaps TRBD2 as D (6 bases). V gave up 4 bases and J gave up 6 bases, with 12 bases separating them. From germline, CDR1 is SGHRS and CDR2 YFSETQ. The CDR3 extends over 13 amino acids. Written as DNA, the CDR3 is TGCGCCAGCAGCCCCCGGAGCGGGGATACGCAGTATTTT. Protein sequence: CASSPRSGDTQYF.

This chain joins TRBV20-1 and TRBJ2-3; 10 bases map to TRBD1. V was clipped by 2 bases and J by 3 bases; unmatched bases: 2. Germline CDR1 and CDR2: DFQATT and SNEGSKA (reference sequence). The CDR3 covers 14 residues. The CDR3 bases are TGCAGTGCTAGACGGGACAGGGGTACAGATACGCAGTATTTT. This gives the protein CSARRDRGTDTQYF.

This clonotype was counted a few times. This chain connects TRBV7-2 to TRBJ2-1; D gene unclear. V was shortened by 1 base and J by 0 bases, with 10 bases between the two germline ends. This CDR3 is built from 16 residues. Germline-derived CDR1 and CDR2 are SGHTA and FQGNSA. CDR3 nucleotide sequence: TGTGCCAGCAGCTTAGTAAGGCGGAGCTCCTACAATGAGCAGTTCTTC. Residues: CASSLVRRSSYNEQFF.

By its share, this clonotype is medium-sized. V and J are TRBV2 and TRBJ2-7, with D possibly TRBD1 on 7 matching bases. The CDR3 is 14 amino acids. Germline CDR1 and CDR2: SNHLY and FYNNEI. The germline V and J ends were trimmed by 7 bases and 4 bases, with 17 bases remaining between them. CDR3: CASTQGGHLYEQYF. The CDR3 coding sequence is TGTGCCAGCACTCAGGGGGGACACCTATACGAGCAGTACTTC.

This chain uses TRBV5-4 with TRBJ2-3; D may be TRBD1 (5 bases). The V end was cut by 4 bases, the J end by 6 bases, with 21 bases between. The CDR3 contains 16 residues. Germline V CDR1 and CDR2: SGHNT, YYREEE (reference sequence). CDR3 DNA: TGTGCCAGCAGCGTGGCAGGGTTTTCTCGCGTGGATACGCAGTATTTT. Translation: CASSVAGFSRVDTQYF.

The chain carries TRBV6-6 and TRBJ2-7, with 11 bases matching TRBD2. V trimming: 11 bases; J trimming: 1 base; junction bases outside the gene matches: 7. The germline gives CDR1 MNHNY, CDR2 SVGAGI (reference sequence). The length of the CDR3 is 14 residues. The CDR3, as DNA: TGTGCCGCGTCTAGCGGGGGGCGTTCCTACGAGCAGTACTTC. Translation: CAASSGGRSYEQYF.

V usage is TRBV7-2 and J usage is TRBJ1-3, with D perhaps matching TRBD1 (6 bases). This CDR3 contains 16 residues. V was trimmed by 3 bases and J by 1 base, leaving 13 bases between them. From germline, CDR1 is SGHTA and CDR2 FQGNSA. CDR3 in amino acids: CASSLGAGLSGNTIYF. In nucleotides, the CDR3 is TGTGCCAGCAGCTTGGGGGCCGGCCTTTCTGGAAACACCATATATTTT.

V is TRBV12-3 or TRBV12-4 and J is TRBJ1-6; a weak D match, TRBD1 (5 bases). The germline V and J ends were trimmed by 2 bases and 4 bases, with 15 bases remaining between them. This CDR3 contains 17 residues. The CDR3 here is CASSLTSGTAYNSPLHF. The CDR3 DNA is TGTGCCAGCAGTTTAACTTCCGGGACGGCTTATAATTCACCCCTCCACTTT.

The rearrangement links TRBV7-9 to TRBJ2-4, with D unclear. CDR3 size: 11 residues. The V end lost 10 bases, the J end lost 6 bases, and 10 bases lay between the germline ends. Germline V gene data show CDR1 as SEHNR and CDR2 as FQNEAQ (reference sequence). The CDR3, as DNA: TGTGCCATCATCCCAGGAAACATTCAGTACTTC. Its protein product is CAIIPGNIQYF.

This clonotype was detected only a few times. This chain uses TRBV12-5 with TRBJ1-1; D ambiguous. The CDR3 runs 14 residues. Per the germline V gene, CDR1 is LGHNT and CDR2 is FRNRAP. Trimming removed 5 bases at V and 4 bases at J, with 14 bases between. The chain's CDR3 is CASGPQMTVTEAFF. CDR3 nucleotides: TGTGCTAGTGGTCCTCAAATGACGGTCACTGAAGCTTTCTTT.

The chain uses TRBV4-3 and TRBJ2-2; unclear D gene. V was cut by 2 bases and J by 0 bases, with 7 bases left in between. The CDR3 has 15 residues. CDR1 is LGHNA and CDR2 is YSLEER in the germline V gene. The CDR3 sequence: CASSQKTPNTGELFF. The CDR3 DNA reads TGCGCCAGCAGCCAAAAGACTCCGAACACCGGGGAGCTGTTTTTT.

The chain combines TRBV20-1 with TRBJ1-6, with D possibly being TRBD1 (6 bases). Germline loops: CDR1 DFQATT, CDR2 SNEGSKA (reference sequence). CDR3 length: 13 residues. Between the trimmed V and J ends, which lost 5 bases and 7 bases, there was a span of 12 bases. CDR3 nucleotide sequence: TGCAGTGCTCCCTGGGGGGCGAATTCACCCCTCCACTTT. Amino acid sequence: CSAPWGANSPLHF.

This clonotype was seen more than once but under ten times. V and J are TRBV7-9 and TRBJ2-5; no reliable D call. V lost 6 bases and J 2 bases, leaving 16 bases between the germline ends. Germline-derived CDR1 and CDR2 are SEHNR and FQNEAQ (reference sequence). This CDR3 region has 15 residues. CDR3 nucleotides: TGTGCCAGCAGTCCCGACGAAGGCCGTCAAGAGACCCAGTACTTC. It is translated as CASSPDEGRQETQYF.

In this sample, this clonotype turned up a few times. V gene TRBV6-6 combines with J gene TRBJ1-2; 8 bases line up with TRBD1. The CDR3 is made up of 13 amino acids. V lost 6 bases to trimming and J lost 4 bases; unmatched junction nucleotides: 4. Germline CDR1 is MNHNY and CDR2 is SVGAGI (reference sequence). In nucleotides, the CDR3 is TGTGCCAGCAGCCCGACAGGGGTCTATGGCTACACCTTC. Translation gives CASSPTGVYGYTF.

There are a few counts of this clonotype. J is TRBJ1-2 and V is TRBV6-6, with a tentative D call TRBD1 (5 bases). The CDR3 totals 13 residues. Germline CDR1 reads MNHNY; CDR2 reads SVGAGI (reference sequence). The germline V and J ends were trimmed by 7 bases and 6 bases, with 15 bases remaining between them. CDR3: CASNKQEGDGYTF. The CDR3 DNA reads as TGTGCCAGCAATAAACAGGAGGGCGATGGCTACACCTTC.